Listed below are T cell receptor beta chains from one sample, sequenced in a study of shared clonotypes between healthy human individuals. Some clones are missing from TCRdb's copy, which holds only in-frame ones; the method was immunoSEQ multiplex PCR. This table has some 2,500,000 clones, 80% to 95% appearing once. Sequencing input: naive CD4+ T cells from PBMCs. These receptors were collected from a man aged 18 to 35 in good health. Some clones in this sample may be carry-over from other donors' samples. Each CDR3 is given with its conserved first and last residue. Each record gives: V gene, J gene, D gene, clone size, CDR3 protein, CDR3 DNA. The D gene is left open where the match is weak. Size tells how often a clone was seen (once, few, many) or the class of an expanded clone, and some rows leave it out.

v_call: TRBV28
j_call: TRBJ1-4
d_call: -
clone_size: once
cdr3_aa: CAEQATNEKLFF
cdr3_nt: TGTGCTGAACAAGCAACTAATGAAAAACTGTTTTTT

v_call: TRBV29-1
j_call: TRBJ1-2
d_call: -
clone_size: -
cdr3_aa: CSGGDLYGYTF
cdr3_nt: TGCAGCGGGGGGGACCTATATGGCTACACCTTC

v_call: TRBV28
j_call: TRBJ1-4
d_call: TRBD1
clone_size: -
cdr3_aa: CASSPGGSGSNEKLFF
cdr3_nt: TGTGCCAGCAGCCCAGGGGGTAGCGGATCTAATGAAAAACTGTTTTTT

v_call: TRBV2
j_call: TRBJ1-5
d_call: -
clone_size: few
cdr3_aa: CASLRSGSNQPQHF
cdr3_nt: TGTGCCAGCCTCAGGTCCGGGAGCAATCAGCCCCAGCATTTT

v_call: TRBV6-6
j_call: TRBJ2-1
d_call: -
clone_size: -
cdr3_aa: CASSPWGGRYEQFF
cdr3_nt: TGTGCCAGCAGCCCGTGGGGCGGTCGGTATGAGCAGTTCTTC

v_call: TRBV30
j_call: TRBJ1-1
d_call: -
clone_size: -
cdr3_aa: CAWSVQRNTEAFF
cdr3_nt: TGTGCCTGGAGTGTACAAAGGAACACTGAAGCTTTCTTT

v_call: TRBV28
j_call: TRBJ1-6
d_call: -
clone_size: -
cdr3_aa: CASRSGGDGSPLHF
cdr3_nt: TGTGCCAGTAGATCTGGGGGGGACGGTTCACCCCTCCACTTT

v_call: TRBV18
j_call: TRBJ2-7
d_call: -
clone_size: -
cdr3_aa: CASSPRGEQYF
cdr3_nt: TGTGCCAGCTCACCCCGGGGGGAGCAGTACTTC

v_call: TRBV5-5
j_call: TRBJ2-5
d_call: -
clone_size: -
cdr3_aa: CASLLSGSGETQYF
cdr3_nt: TGTGCCAGCCTCCTGTCGGGGTCCGGAGAGACCCAGTACTTC

v_call: TRBV9
j_call: TRBJ2-7
d_call: -
clone_size: -
cdr3_aa: CASSVALGDSYEQYF
cdr3_nt: TGTGCCAGCAGCGTAGCTTTAGGTGACTCCTACGAGCAGTACTTC

v_call: TRBV27
j_call: TRBJ2-1
d_call: -
clone_size: -
cdr3_aa: CASRNPINEQFF
cdr3_nt: TGTGCCAGCAGGAACCCAATCAATGAGCAGTTCTTC

v_call: TRBV30
j_call: TRBJ2-6
d_call: -
clone_size: -
cdr3_aa: CAWSVRWGRAGANVLTF
cdr3_nt: TGTGCCTGGAGTGTACGATGGGGCAGGGCTGGGGCCAACGTCCTGACTTTC